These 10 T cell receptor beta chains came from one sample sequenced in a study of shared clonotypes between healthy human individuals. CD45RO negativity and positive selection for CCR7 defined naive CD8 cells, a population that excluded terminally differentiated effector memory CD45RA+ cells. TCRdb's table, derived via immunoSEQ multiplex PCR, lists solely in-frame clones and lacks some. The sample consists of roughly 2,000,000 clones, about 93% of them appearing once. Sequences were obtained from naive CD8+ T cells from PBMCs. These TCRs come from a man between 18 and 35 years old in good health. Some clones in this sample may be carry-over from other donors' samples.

CDR3 sequence: CASSYSGWGETQYF. Here the CDR3 DNA reads TGTGCCAGCAGTTACTCGGGGTGGGGGGAGACCCAGTACTTC. This chain connects TRBV6-5 to TRBJ2-5; TRBD1 or TRBD2 may be the D gene (5 bases each). Germline V gene sequence: CDR1 MNHEY, CDR2 SVGAGI. The germline V and J ends were trimmed by 0 bases and 5 bases, with 10 bases remaining between them. The CDR3 extends over 14 amino acids.

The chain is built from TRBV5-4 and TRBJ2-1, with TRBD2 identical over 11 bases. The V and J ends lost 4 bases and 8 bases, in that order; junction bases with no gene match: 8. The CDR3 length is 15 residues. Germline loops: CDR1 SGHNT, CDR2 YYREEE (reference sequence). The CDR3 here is CASSVGLAESYEQFF. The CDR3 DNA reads TGTGCCAGCAGCGTGGGACTAGCGGAGTCCTATGAGCAGTTCTTC.

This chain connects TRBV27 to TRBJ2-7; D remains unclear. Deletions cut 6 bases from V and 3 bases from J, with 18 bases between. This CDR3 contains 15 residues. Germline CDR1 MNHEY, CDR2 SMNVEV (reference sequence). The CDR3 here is CASSPAPRIIYEQYF. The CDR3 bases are TGTGCCAGCAGCCCCGCCCCCAGGATCATCTACGAGCAGTACTTC.

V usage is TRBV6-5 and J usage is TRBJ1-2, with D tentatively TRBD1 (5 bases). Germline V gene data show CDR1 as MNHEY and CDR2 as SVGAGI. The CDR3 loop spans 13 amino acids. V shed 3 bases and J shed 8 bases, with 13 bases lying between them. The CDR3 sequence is CASSYAGGGGYTF. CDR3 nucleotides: TGTGCCAGCAGTTATGCCGGGGGGGGAGGCTACACCTTC.

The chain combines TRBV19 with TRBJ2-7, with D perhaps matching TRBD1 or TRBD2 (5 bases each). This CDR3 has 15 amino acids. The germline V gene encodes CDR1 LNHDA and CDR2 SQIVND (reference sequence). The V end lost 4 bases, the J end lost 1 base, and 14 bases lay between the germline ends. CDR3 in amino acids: CASSRERDGSYEQYF. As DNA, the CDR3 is TGTGCCAGTAGTAGGGAACGGGACGGTTCCTACGAGCAGTACTTC.

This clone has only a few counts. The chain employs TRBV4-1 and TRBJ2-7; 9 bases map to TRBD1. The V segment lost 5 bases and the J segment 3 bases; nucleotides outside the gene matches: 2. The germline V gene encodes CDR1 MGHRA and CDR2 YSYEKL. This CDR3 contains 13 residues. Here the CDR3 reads CASSKDRGYEQYF. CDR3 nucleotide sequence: TGCGCCAGCAGCAAGGACAGGGGCTACGAGCAGTACTTC.

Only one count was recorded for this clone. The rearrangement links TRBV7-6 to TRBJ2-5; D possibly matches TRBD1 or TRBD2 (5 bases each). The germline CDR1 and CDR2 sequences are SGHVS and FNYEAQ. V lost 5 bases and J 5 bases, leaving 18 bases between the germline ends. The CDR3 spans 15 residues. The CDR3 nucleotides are TGTGCCAGCAGCCCACATGAGGGGTTCCGGGAGACCCAGTACTTC. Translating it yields CASSPHEGFRETQYF. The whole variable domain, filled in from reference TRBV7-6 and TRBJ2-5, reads GAGVSQSPRYKVTKRGQDVALRCDPISGHVSLYWYRQALGQGPEFLTYFNYEAQQDKSGLPNDRFSAERPEGSISTLTIQRTEQRDSAMYRCASSPHEGFRETQYFGPGTRLLVL.

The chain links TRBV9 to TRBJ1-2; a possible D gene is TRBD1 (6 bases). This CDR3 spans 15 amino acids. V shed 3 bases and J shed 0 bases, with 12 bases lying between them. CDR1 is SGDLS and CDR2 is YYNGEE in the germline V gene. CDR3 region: CASSGEDSTNYGYTF. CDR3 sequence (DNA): TGTGCCAGCAGCGGTGAGGACAGTACTAACTATGGCTACACCTTC.

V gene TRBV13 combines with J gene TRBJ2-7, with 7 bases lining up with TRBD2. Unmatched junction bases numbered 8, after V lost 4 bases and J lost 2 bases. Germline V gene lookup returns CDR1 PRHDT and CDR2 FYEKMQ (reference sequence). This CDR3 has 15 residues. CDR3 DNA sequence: TGTGCCAGCAGCTCAAGCGGGGACCCGGCCTACGAGCAGTACTTC. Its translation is CASSSSGDPAYEQYF. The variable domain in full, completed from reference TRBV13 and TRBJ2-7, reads AAGVIQSPRHLIKEKRETATLKCYPIPRHDTVYWYQQGPGQDPQFLISFYEKMQSDKGSIPDRFSAQQFSDYHSELNMSSLELGDSALYFCASSSSGDPAYEQYFGPGTRLTVT.

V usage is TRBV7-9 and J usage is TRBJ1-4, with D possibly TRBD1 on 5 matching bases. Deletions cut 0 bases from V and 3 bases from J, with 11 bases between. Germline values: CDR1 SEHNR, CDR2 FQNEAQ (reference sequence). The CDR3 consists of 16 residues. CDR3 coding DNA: TGTGCCAGCAGCTTAGCCCTTGGGGGGTCTAATGAAAAACTGTTTTTT. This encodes CASSLALGGSNEKLFF.